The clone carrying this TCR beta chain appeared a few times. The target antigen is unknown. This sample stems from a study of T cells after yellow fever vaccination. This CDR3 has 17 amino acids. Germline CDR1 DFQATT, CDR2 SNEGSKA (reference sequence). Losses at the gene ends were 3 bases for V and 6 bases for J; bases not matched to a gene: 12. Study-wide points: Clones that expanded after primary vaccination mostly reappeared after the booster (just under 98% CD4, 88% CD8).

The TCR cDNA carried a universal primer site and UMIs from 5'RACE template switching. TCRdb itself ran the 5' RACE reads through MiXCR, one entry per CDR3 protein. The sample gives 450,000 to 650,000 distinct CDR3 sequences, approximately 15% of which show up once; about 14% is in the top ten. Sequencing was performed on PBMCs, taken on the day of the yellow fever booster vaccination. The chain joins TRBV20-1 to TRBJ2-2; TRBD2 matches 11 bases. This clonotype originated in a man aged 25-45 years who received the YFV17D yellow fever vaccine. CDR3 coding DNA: TGCAGTGCTAGCCCTATGACTAGCGGGAATTGGGCCGGGGAGCTGTTTTTT. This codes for CSASPMTSGNWAGELFF.